Included here is one T cell receptor beta chain sequence, with context. The data are from a study of blood T cell repertoires in COVID-19. Study context: The cDNA or gDNA used as material had been derived from T cells, B-cell-depleted T cells, or PBMCs.

Clones were sequenced by immunoSEQ multiplex PCR, and TCRdb holds only the in-frame ones, with some missing. The table lists 250,000 to 350,000 clones, roughly 92% of them singletons. The origin of this receptor is a woman in her 30s with COVID-19, enrolled during active disease. Sequencing input: peripheral blood.

The CDR3 coding sequence is TGCGCCAGCAGCTTGGACAGGGGGCAGTCGAGGAACACTGAAGCTTTCTTT. Translating gives CASSLDRGQSRNTEAFF. This chain links TRBV5-1 with TRBJ1-1; 9 bases line up with TRBD1. CDR1 and CDR2 (germline): SGHRS, YFSETQ. The CDR3 has 17 residues. V lost 0 bases and J lost 1; bases outside the gene matches: 7.